The 20 T cell receptor beta chains below all came from one sample that was sequenced in a study of post-analysis software for immune sequencing data. Study-level findings and limits: A handful of TRBV segments appeared more often in patients than in controls, and TRBV5-6, TRBV5-1 and TRBV20-1 were among these.

The TCR beta cDNA libraries contained unique molecular identifiers. One entry per CDR3 protein results from TCRdb running MiXCR on the PCR reads. The sample lists hundreds of thousands of distinct CDR3 sequences, about 32% occurring once. No antigens are known for them. The material sequenced was blood. The receptors stem from a girl aged 5 to 17 with multiple sclerosis.

This clonotype was recorded a few times. This CDR3 reads CASSLPTGEDTQYF. For the CDR3, the DNA is TGTGCCAGCAGCTTACCGACAGGGGAAGATACGCAGTATTTT. The chain joins TRBV5-4 to TRBJ2-3, with 8 bases matching TRBD1. V dropped 2 bases and J dropped 5; count of bases not matched to a gene: 4. Germline V CDR1 and CDR2: SGHNT, YYREEE (reference sequence). CDR3 length equals 14 residues.

This clonotype was found a few times. CDR3 amino acids: CAISRQETQYF. CDR3 DNA: TGTGCCATCAGTCGGCAAGAGACCCAGTACTTC. This chain uses TRBV10-3 with TRBJ2-5; D not resolved. The CDR3 extends over 11 amino acids. V dropped 5 bases and J dropped 2 bases, with 3 bases sitting between them. CDR1 is ENHRY and CDR2 is SYGVKD in the germline V gene.

The chain recombines TRBV10-3 with TRBJ2-1; D could derive from TRBD1 or TRBD2 (6 bases each). Germline values: CDR1 ENHRY, CDR2 SYGVKD. The V gene lost 7 bases and the J gene lost 7 bases, with 20 bases spanning the gap. This CDR3 contains 15 residues. CDR3 residues: CAIKGGPDPSNEQFF. The CDR3 DNA reads as TGTGCCATCAAGGGGGGACCGGACCCATCTAATGAGCAGTTCTTC.

This chain connects TRBV27 to TRBJ1-2, with D perhaps TRBD1 (6 bases). Trimming stripped 6 bases from V and 4 bases from J, with 12 bases between. Germline assignment: CDR1 MNHEY and CDR2 SMNVEV (reference sequence). The CDR3 has 13 amino acids. The CDR3 loop reads CASSLDRLYGYTF. DNA for the CDR3: TGTGCCAGCAGCCTGGACAGACTCTATGGCTACACCTTC.

This chain joins TRBV9 and TRBJ1-1; no definite D call. Germline CDR1 is SGDLS and CDR2 is YYNGEE. CDR3 length: 17 amino acids. Trimming removed 7 bases at V and 4 bases at J, with 26 bases between. DNA for the CDR3: TGTGCCAGCCAACCACCGGACGGGCCGGCTCGGGGCACTGAAGCTTTCTTT. Protein sequence: CASQPPDGPARGTEAFF.

J is TRBJ1-2 and V is TRBV15; 7 positions agree with TRBD1. The CDR3 is 15 residues long. J gave up 5 bases and V 1 base, and 7 bases lay outside the gene matches. The V gene's germline CDR1 is LNHNV and CDR2 YYDKDF (reference sequence). This chain's CDR3 is CATSRATGDLYGYTF. CDR3 sequence (DNA): TGTGCCACCAGCAGAGCAACAGGGGATTTATATGGCTACACCTTC.

This clonotype was seen a few times. The chain joins TRBV4-3 to TRBJ2-1; D gene ambiguous. The ends were cut back, 0 bases at V and 8 bases at J, with 8 bases in the middle. Per germline, CDR1 LGHNA and CDR2 YSLEER. This CDR3 comprises 13 residues. The CDR3 reads CASSQDADDEQFF. In DNA, the CDR3 is TGCGCCAGCAGCCAAGATGCCGATGATGAGCAGTTCTTC.

The rearrangement joins TRBV28 to TRBJ2-5; 10 bases align to TRBD2. The CDR3 runs 18 residues. Trimming removed 2 bases from V and 2 bases from J; junction bases left unmatched: 11. Germline CDR1 is MDHEN and CDR2 is SYDVKM. CDR3 in amino acids: CASSLTFVGTSAQETQYF. For the CDR3, the DNA is TGTGCCAGCAGTTTAACTTTCGTCGGGACTAGCGCACAAGAGACCCAGTACTTC.

This chain joins TRBV6-2 or TRBV6-3 and TRBJ2-1; a weak D match, TRBD2 (6 bases). V lost 6 bases and J lost 11, with 11 bases in between. The CDR3 totals 11 residues. Germline V lookup: CDR1 MNHEY, CDR2 SVGEGT. CDR3 nucleotide sequence: TGTGCCAGCAGAAACGGGGGTAAGCAGTTCTTC. Residues: CASRNGGKQFF.

The sample holds a few counts of this clonotype. The chain employs TRBV20-1 and TRBJ2-1; D call uncertain. CDR3 size: 13 residues. Per the germline V gene, CDR1 is DFQATT and CDR2 is SNEGSKA (reference sequence). Trimming pared 5 bases from V and 8 bases from J, leaving 16 bases between. The CDR3: CSAEVDIQYEQFF. Here the CDR3 DNA reads TGCAGTGCTGAAGTTGATATACAATATGAGCAGTTCTTC.

This clonotype was detected a few times. The chain is built from TRBV29-1 and TRBJ2-1; 7 bases map to TRBD1. Germline CDR1 reads SQVTM; CDR2 reads ANQGSEA. Losses at the gene ends were 4 bases for V and 10 bases for J; bases not matched to a gene: 7. The CDR3 is 12 residues long. In nucleotides, the CDR3 is TGCAGCGTTGTAGGGGGCCCCCCGGAGCAGTTCTTC. Translated: CSVVGGPPEQFF.

This clonotype was counted only a few times. The J gene is TRBJ2-3, the V gene TRBV9; 8 bases match TRBD2. With 3 bases clipped from V and 5 bases from J, the junction kept 14 bases outside the gene matches. The CDR3 has 17 amino acids. Per the germline V gene, CDR1 is SGDLS and CDR2 is YYNGEE. In DNA form, the CDR3 reads TGTGCCAGCAGCGATTTCGGGAGGGCCGATGGGGGAGATACGCAGTATTTT. This codes for CASSDFGRADGGDTQYF.

This clonotype was picked up a small number of times. V gene TRBV7-8 combines with J gene TRBJ2-1, with 9 bases that match TRBD2. Germline CDR1 is SGHVS and CDR2 is FQNEAQ. V lost 5 bases, J lost 3 bases, and 5 bases stayed unmatched. The CDR3 runs 15 residues. This CDR3 reads CASSPLAGNYNEQFF. Written as DNA, the CDR3 is TGTGCCAGCAGCCCGCTAGCGGGAAACTACAATGAGCAGTTCTTC.

The rearrangement uses TRBV5-1 and TRBJ2-3; tentatively, D is TRBD2 (5 bases). V gave up 0 bases and J gave up 1 base, with 12 bases separating them. Germline V lookup: CDR1 SGHRS, CDR2 YFSETQ. This CDR3 has 16 residues. In DNA, the CDR3 is TGCGCCAGCAGCTTGGAAGCGGTGGCGGGCACAGATACGCAGTATTTT. Protein product: CASSLEAVAGTDTQYF.

The V gene is TRBV5-1, the J gene TRBJ2-7, with 9 bases that match TRBD1. The CDR3 sequence is 16 residues long. In germline, CDR1 is SGHRS, CDR2 YFSETQ. Trimming removed 0 bases from V and 4 bases from J; junction bases left unmatched: 8. The CDR3 nucleotides read TGCGCCAGCAGCTTGGAACGACAGGGGGGGTCGTACGAGCAGTACTTC. This codes for CASSLERQGGSYEQYF.

J is TRBJ1-2 and V is TRBV29-1, with D unresolved. This CDR3 is built from 11 residues. Trimming removed 4 bases at V and 8 bases at J, with 11 bases between. Germline V gene data show CDR1 as SQVTM and CDR2 as ANQGSEA. In nucleotides, the CDR3 is TGCAGCGTTGGAGCGCGTGGGGGCTACACCTTC. Protein sequence: CSVGARGGYTF. Full variable domain (missing parts from reference TRBV29-1 and TRBJ1-2): SAVISQKPSRDICQRGTSLTIQCQVDSQVTMMFWYRQQPGQSLTLIATANQGSEATYESGFVIDKFPISRPNLTFSTLTVSNMSPEDSSIYLCSVGARGGYTFGSGTRLTVV.

This clonotype has more than one count but fewer than ten. The CDR3 DNA sequence: TGTGCCAGCAGTTTTGTAAGGACCGATCAGCCCCAGCATTTT. This encodes CASSFVRTDQPQHF. The chain links TRBV12-3 or TRBV12-4 to TRBJ1-5; no clear D. The CDR3 loop spans 14 amino acids. Trimming removed 3 bases at V and 5 bases at J, with 11 bases between.

V gene TRBV5-1 combines with J gene TRBJ1-1, with 7 bases aligning to TRBD1. Germline V gives CDR1 SGHRS, CDR2 YFSETQ. This CDR3 has 16 residues. The V segment lost 0 bases and the J segment 3 bases; nucleotides outside the gene matches: 8. The CDR3 bases are TGCGCCAGCAGCTTGGGACAGGGATCCTTTGACACTGAAGCTTTCTTT. Translating it yields CASSLGQGSFDTEAFF.

The CDR3: CASSQERSYEQYF. CDR3 DNA: TGTGCCAGCAGCCAAGAAAGGTCCTACGAGCAGTACTTC. J is TRBJ2-7 and V is TRBV3-1; D not resolved. Germline loops: CDR1 LGHDT, CDR2 YNNKEL (reference sequence). Trimming took 0 bases from V and 1 from J, leaving 4 bases between them. The CDR3 runs to 13 residues.

Points on this clonotype: This may be a read error: a much more frequent sequence differs by one nucleotide. The chain has TRBV29-1 and TRBJ2-7, with TRBD2 matching over 7 bases. Matching the DNA end better, TRBJ2-5 makes the J call doubtful. The CDR3 loop spans 17 amino acids. CDR1 and CDR2 (germline): SQVTM, ANQGSEA. Written as DNA, the CDR3 is TGCAGCGTTGACGGACTAGTGGGAGGGCCACGCACCGAGACCCAGTACTTC. It codes for CSVDGLVGGPRTETQYF.